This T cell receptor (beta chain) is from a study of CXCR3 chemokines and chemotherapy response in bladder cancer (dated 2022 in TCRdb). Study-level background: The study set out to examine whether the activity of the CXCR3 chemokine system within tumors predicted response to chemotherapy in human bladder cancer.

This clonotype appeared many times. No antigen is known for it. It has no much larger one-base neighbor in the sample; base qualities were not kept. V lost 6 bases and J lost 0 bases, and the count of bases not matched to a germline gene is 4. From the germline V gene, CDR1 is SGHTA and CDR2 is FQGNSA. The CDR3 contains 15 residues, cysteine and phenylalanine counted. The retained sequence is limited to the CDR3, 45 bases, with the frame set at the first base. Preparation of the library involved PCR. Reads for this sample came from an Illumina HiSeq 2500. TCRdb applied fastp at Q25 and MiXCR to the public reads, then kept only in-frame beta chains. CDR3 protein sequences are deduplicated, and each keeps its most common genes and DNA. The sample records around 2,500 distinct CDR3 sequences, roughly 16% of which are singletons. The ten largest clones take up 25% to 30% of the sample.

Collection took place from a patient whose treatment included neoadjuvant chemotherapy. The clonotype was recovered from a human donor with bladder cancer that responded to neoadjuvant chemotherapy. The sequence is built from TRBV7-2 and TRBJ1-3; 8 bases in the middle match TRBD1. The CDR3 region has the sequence CASSYDRGSGNTIYF. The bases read TGTGCCAGCAGTTATGACAGGGGCTCTGGAAACACCATATATTTT.